Here is one TCR beta chain with its context. The source of the sample is a study of blood T cell repertoires in COVID-19. Study as a whole: T cells, B-cell-depleted T cells, or PBMCs supplied cDNA or gDNA.

Original analysis: Reference gene primer amplification in the assay estimated nucleated cell counts. Assay: immunoSEQ multiplex PCR; the TCRdb copy retains only in-frame clones and omits some. The DNA gave D and trimming, while V, J and clone size come from that table. The table includes some 150,000 clones, 88% detected once. V gave up 6 bases and J gave up 4 bases; unmatched junction bases: 3. Germline V lookup: CDR1 MNHEY, CDR2 SVGAGI. The CDR3 covers 14 residues. The receptor comes from a woman in her sixties or seventies with acute or convalescent COVID-19. The chain carries TRBV6-5 and TRBJ1-4; 9 bases map to TRBD1. Sample: peripheral blood. CDR3 protein: CASRRTGDNEKLFF. The CDR3 DNA reads TGTGCCAGCAGAAGGACAGGGGATAATGAAAAACTGTTTTTT.